This TCR beta chain emerged from a study of T-cell memory formation after mild COVID-19. The study, taken as a whole, reports: Second-wave clones with a day 37 peak had unconfirmed SARS-CoV-2 specificity.

Comment on this clonotype: Its antigen is not known.

TCRdb reprocessed the 5' RACE reads via MiXCR and lists one record per CDR3 protein. The repertoire holds 80,000 to 130,000 distinct CDR3 sequences, with around 10% as singletons. CDR1 KGHDR and CDR2 SFDVKD come from the germline V gene. The length of the CDR3 is 14 residues. V lost 3 bases and J 7 bases, leaving 13 bases between the germline ends. This receptor was taken from a man aged 18 to 30 who had mild COVID-19 (a few samples of this study predate the infection). Cell type and time point are not known. This sequence joins TRBV24-1 and TRBJ2-3, with D perhaps TRBD1 (6 bases). The sample was PBMCs or a T cell subset sorted from them (not recorded which). The CDR3 nucleotides are TGTGCCACCAGTGATGACGGACAGTCGAATACGCAGTATTTT. Translated, it gives CATSDDGQSNTQYF.